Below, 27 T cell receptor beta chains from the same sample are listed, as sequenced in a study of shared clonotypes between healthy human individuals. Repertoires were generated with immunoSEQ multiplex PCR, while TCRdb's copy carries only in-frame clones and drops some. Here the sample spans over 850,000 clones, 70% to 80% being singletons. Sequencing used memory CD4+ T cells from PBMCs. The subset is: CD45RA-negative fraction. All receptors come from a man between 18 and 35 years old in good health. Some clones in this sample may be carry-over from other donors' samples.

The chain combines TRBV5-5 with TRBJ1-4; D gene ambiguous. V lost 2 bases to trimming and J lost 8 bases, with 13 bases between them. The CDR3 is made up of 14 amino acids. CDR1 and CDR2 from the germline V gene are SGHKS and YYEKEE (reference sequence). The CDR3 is CASSLNTVREKLFF. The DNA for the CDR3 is TGTGCCAGCAGCTTAAATACCGTGCGAGAAAAACTGTTTTTT.

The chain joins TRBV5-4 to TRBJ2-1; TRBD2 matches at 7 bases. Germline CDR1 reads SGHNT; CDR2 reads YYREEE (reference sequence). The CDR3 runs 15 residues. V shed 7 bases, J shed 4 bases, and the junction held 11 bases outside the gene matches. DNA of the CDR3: TGTGCCAGCGGCCTGGGCGGGAGTCTGTACAATGAGCAGTTCTTC. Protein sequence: CASGLGGSLYNEQFF.

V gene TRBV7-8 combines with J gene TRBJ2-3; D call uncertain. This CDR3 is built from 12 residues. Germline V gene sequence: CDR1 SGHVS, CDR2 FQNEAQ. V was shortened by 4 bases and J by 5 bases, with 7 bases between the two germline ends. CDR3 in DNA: TGTGCCAGCAGCTACAACAAAGATACGCAGTATTTT. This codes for CASSYNKDTQYF.

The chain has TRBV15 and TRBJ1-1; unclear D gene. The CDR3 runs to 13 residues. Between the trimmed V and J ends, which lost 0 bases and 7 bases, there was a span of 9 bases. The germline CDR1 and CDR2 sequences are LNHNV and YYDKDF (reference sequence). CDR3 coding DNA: TGTGCCACCAGCAGAGAGCGAGCGGGTGAAGCTTTCTTT. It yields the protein CATSRERAGEAFF.

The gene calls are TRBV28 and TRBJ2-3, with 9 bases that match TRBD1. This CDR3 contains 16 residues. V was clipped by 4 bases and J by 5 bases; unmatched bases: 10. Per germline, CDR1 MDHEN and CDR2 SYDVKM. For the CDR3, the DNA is TGTGCCAGCAGTTATGGGAACAGGGGGCAAGGAGATACGCAGTATTTT. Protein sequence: CASSYGNRGQGDTQYF.

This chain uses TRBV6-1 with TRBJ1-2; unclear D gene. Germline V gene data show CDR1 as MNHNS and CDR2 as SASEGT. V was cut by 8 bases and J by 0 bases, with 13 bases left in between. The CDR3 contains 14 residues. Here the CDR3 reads CASGVYGANYGYTF. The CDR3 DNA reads TGTGCCAGCGGGGTGTACGGGGCTAACTATGGCTACACCTTC.

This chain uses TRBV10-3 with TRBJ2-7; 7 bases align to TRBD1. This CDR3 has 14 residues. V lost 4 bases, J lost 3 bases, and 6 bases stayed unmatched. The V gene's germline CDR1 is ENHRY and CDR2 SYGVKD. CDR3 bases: TGTGCCATCAGTGTTCGGGACAGTAACTACGAGCAGTACTTC. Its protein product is CAISVRDSNYEQYF.

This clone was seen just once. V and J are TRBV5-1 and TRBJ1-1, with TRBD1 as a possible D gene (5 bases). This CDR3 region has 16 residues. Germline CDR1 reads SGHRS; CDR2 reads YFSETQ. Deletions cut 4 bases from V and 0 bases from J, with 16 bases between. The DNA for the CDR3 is TGCGCCAGCAGCCCGAGACAGCGAGGAATGAACACTGAAGCTTTCTTT. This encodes CASSPRQRGMNTEAFF. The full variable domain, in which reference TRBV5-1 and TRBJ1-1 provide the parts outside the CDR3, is KAGVTQTPRYLIKTRGQQVTLSCSPISGHRSVSWYQQTPGQGLQFLFEYFSETQRNKGNFPGRFSGRQFSNSRSEMNVSTLELGDSALYLCASSPRQRGMNTEAFFGQGTRLTVV.

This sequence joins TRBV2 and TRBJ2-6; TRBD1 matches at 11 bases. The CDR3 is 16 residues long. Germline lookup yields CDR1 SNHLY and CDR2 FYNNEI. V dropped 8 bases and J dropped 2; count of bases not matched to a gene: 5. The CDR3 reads CASATGQGAGANVLTF. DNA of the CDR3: TGTGCCAGCGCCACGGGACAGGGGGCTGGGGCCAACGTCCTGACTTTC.

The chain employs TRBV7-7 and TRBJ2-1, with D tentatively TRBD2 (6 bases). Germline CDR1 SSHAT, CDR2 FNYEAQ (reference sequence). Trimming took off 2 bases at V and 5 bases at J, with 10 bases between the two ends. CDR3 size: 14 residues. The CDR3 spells CASSLRGDHNEQFF. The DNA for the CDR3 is TGTGCCAGCAGCTTACGCGGGGACCACAATGAGCAGTTCTTC. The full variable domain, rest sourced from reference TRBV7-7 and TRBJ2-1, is GAGVSQSPRYKVTKRGQDVTLRCDPISSHATLYWYQQALGQGPEFLTYFNYEAQPDKSGLPSDRFSAERPEGSISTLTIQRTEQRDSAMYRCASSLRGDHNEQFFGPGTRLTVL.

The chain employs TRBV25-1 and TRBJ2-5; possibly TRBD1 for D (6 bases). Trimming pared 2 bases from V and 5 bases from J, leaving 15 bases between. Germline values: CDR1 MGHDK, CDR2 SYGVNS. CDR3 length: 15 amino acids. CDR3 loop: CASSETTGIGETQYF. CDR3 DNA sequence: TGTGCCAGCAGTGAAACTACAGGGATTGGGGAGACCCAGTACTTC. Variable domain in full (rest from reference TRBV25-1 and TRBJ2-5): EADIYQTPRYLVIGTGKKITLECSQTMGHDKMYWYQQDPGMELHLIHYSYGVNSTEKGDLSSESTVSRIRTEHFPLTLESARPSHTSQYLCASSETTGIGETQYFGPGTRLLVL.

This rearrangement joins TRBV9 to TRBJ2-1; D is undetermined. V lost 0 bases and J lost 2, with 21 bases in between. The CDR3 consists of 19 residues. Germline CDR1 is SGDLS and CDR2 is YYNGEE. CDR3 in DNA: TGTGCCAGCAGCGTAGTAGTCCCCTCTCTCGTGAACGCCTACAATGAGCAGTTCTTC. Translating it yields CASSVVVPSLVNAYNEQFF.

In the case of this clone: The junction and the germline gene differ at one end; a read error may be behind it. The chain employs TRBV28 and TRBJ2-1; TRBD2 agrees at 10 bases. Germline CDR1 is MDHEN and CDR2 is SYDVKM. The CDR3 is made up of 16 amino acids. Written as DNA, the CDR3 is TGTGCCAGCAGTGATCCCCTAGCGGGAGTTAGGAATGAGCAATTCTTC. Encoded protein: CASSDPLAGVRNEQFF.

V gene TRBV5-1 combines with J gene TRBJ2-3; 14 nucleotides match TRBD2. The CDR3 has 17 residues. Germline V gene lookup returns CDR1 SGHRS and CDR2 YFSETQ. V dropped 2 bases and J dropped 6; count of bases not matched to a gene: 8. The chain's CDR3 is CASSFLPGLAGVDTQYF. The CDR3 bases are TGCGCCAGCAGCTTCCTACCGGGACTAGCGGGAGTTGATACGCAGTATTTT.

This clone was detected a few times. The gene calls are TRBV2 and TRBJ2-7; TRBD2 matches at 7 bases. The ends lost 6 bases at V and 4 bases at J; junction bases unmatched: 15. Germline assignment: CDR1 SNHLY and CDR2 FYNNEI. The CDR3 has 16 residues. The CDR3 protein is CASRGPKGRAGYEQYF. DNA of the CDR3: TGTGCCAGCAGGGGACCCAAAGGGAGGGCCGGGTACGAGCAGTACTTC.

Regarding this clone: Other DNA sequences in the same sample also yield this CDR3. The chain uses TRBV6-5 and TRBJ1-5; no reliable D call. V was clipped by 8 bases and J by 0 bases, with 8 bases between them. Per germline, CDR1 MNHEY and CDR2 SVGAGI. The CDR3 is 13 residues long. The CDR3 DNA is TGTGCCAGCTCATGGTCTAGCAATCAGCCCCAGCATTTT. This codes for CASSWSSNQPQHF.

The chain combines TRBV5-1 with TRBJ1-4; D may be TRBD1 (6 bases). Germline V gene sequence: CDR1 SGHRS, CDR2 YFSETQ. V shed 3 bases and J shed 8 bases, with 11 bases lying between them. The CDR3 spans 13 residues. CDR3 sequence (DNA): TGCGCCAGCAGCTGGAACACAGGGGAAAAACTGTTTTTT. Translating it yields CASSWNTGEKLFF. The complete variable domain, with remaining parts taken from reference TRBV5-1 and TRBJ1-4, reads KAGVTQTPRYLIKTRGQQVTLSCSPISGHRSVSWYQQTPGQGLQFLFEYFSETQRNKGNFPGRFSGRQFSNSRSEMNVSTLELGDSALYLCASSWNTGEKLFFGSGTQLSVL.

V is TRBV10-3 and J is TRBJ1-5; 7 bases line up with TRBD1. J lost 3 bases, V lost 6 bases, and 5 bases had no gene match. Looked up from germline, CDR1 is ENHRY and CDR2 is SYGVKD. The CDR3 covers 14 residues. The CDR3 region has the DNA TGTGCCATCAGCCAGACAGGGAACAATCAGCCCCAGCATTTT. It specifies CAISQTGNNQPQHF.

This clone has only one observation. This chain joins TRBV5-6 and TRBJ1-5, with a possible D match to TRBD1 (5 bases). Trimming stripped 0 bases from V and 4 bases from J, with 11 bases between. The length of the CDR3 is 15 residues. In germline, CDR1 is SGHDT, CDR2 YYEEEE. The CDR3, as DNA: TGTGCCAGCAGCTTGGCGGGGACCCCTAATCAGCCCCAGCATTTT. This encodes CASSLAGTPNQPQHF.

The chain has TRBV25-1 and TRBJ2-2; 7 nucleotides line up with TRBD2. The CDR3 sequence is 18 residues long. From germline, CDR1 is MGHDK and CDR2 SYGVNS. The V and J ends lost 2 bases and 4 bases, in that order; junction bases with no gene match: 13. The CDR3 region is CASSETSRDYWSTGELFF. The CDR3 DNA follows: TGTGCCAGCAGTGAAACCTCCCGGGACTATTGGAGCACCGGGGAGCTGTTTTTT.

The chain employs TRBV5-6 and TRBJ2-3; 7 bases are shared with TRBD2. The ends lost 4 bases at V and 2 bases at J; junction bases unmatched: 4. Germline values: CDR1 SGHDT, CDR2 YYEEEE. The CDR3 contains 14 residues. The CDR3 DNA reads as TGTGCCAGCAGCGGGGACTACCCCACAGATACGCAGTATTTT. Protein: CASSGDYPTDTQYF.

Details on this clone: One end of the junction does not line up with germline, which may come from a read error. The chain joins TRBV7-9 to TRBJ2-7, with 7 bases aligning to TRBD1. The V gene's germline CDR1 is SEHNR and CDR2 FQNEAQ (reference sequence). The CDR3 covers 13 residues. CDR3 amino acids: CASSQSTVGQPKF. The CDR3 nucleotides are TGTGCCAGCAGCCAGTCCACAGTGGGACAGCCTAAGTTC.

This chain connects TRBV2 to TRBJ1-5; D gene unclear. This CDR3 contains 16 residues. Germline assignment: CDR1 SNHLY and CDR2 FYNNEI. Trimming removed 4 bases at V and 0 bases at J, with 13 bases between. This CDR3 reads CASSVRLSHSNQPQHF. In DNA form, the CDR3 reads TGTGCCAGCAGTGTTCGGCTCAGTCATAGCAATCAGCCCCAGCATTTT.

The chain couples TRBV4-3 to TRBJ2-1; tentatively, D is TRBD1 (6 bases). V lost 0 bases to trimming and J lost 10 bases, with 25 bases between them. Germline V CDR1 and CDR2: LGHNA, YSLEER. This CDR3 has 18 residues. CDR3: CASSQDLDSGVRLGEQFF. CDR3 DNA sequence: TGCGCCAGCAGCCAAGATCTGGACTCAGGGGTCCGGCTTGGGGAGCAGTTCTTC.

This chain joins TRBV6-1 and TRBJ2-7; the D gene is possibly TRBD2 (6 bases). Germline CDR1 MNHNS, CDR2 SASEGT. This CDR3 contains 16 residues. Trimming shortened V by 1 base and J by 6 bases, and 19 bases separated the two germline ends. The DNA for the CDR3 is TGTGCCAGCAGTGAAGGGAGGGGCGGCCGTACCGCCGAGCAGTACTTC. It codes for CASSEGRGGRTAEQYF.

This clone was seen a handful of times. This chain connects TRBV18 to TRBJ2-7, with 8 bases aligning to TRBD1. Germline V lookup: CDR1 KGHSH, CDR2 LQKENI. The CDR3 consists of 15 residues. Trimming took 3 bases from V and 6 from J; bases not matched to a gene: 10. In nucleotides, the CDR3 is TGTGCCAGCTCACCGGACAGGGCGGTAGGGCTCGAGCAGTACTTC. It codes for CASSPDRAVGLEQYF.

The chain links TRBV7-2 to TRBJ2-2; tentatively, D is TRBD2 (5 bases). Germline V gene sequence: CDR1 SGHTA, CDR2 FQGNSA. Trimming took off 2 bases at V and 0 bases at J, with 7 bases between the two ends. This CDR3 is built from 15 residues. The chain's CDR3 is CASSLLTTNTGELFF. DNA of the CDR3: TGTGCCAGCAGCTTATTGACTACGAACACCGGGGAGCTGTTTTTT.